The 28 T cell receptor beta chains given below trace back to one sample, sequenced in a study of graft-versus-host responses after intestinal transplantation. Here immunoSEQ multiplex PCR was the method, and the copy in TCRdb shows in-frame clones only, minus some. The sample consists of some 41,000 clones, 85% to 95% of them appearing once. Their antigens are not known. The specimen was unstimulated CD8+ T cells sorted from spleen or lymph node cells, collected before transplant. The receptor set was obtained from a human donor who was the organ donor for an intestinal transplant.

V usage is TRBV7-9 and J usage is TRBJ1-1; D ambiguous. V lost 3 bases and J lost 2, with 10 bases in between. CDR1 is SEHNR and CDR2 is FQNEAQ in the germline V gene (reference sequence). The CDR3 covers 14 residues. Written as DNA, the CDR3 is TGTGCCAGCAGCTTGGGTGTGGGTAACACTGAAGCTTTCTTT. Residues: CASSLGVGNTEAFF.

The chain recombines TRBV4-3 with TRBJ1-1, with D unclear. Germline lookup yields CDR1 LGHNA and CDR2 YSLEER. The V and J ends lost 0 bases and 2 bases respectively, with 7 bases between them. This CDR3 is built from 14 residues. Written as DNA, the CDR3 is TGCGCCAGCAGCCAAGATACGGTAAACACTGAAGCTTTCTTT. This encodes CASSQDTVNTEAFF.

This chain joins TRBV6-5 and TRBJ2-2; D is unresolved. Germline V gene lookup returns CDR1 MNHEY and CDR2 SVGAGI. Trimming left V 2 bases short and J 4 bases short, with 8 bases between. The CDR3 consists of 14 residues. CDR3 residues: CASSYRVSTGELFF. CDR3 nucleotide sequence: TGTGCCAGCAGTTACAGGGTTAGCACCGGGGAGCTGTTTTTT.

The chain uses TRBV4-1 and TRBJ2-7; tentatively, D is TRBD1 or TRBD2 (5 bases each). The CDR3 consists of 14 residues. Trimming removed 0 bases from V and 6 bases from J, with 12 bases in between. Germline lookup yields CDR1 MGHRA and CDR2 YSYEKL. This CDR3 is CASSQDRGVGEQYF. The CDR3 DNA reads TGCGCCAGCAGCCAAGATAGAGGGGTGGGCGAGCAGTACTTC.

The V gene is TRBV2, the J gene TRBJ2-7; no reliable D call. The V gene's germline CDR1 is SNHLY and CDR2 FYNNEI. The CDR3 runs 15 residues. Trimming stripped 0 bases from V and 0 bases from J, with 9 bases between. CDR3 nucleotides: TGTGCCAGCAGTGAAGCGCTGGGCTCCTCCTACGAGCAGTACTTC. This translates into CASSEALGSSYEQYF.

V is TRBV4-2 and J is TRBJ1-2; the match to TRBD1 covers 8 bases. With V trimmed by 0 bases and J by 5 bases, 11 bases remained unmatched. The germline V gene has CDR1 LGHNA and CDR2 YNFKEQ. The length of the CDR3 is 17 residues. The CDR3 region is CASSQDLPAGGPYGYTF. As DNA, the CDR3 is TGTGCCAGCAGCCAAGATCTTCCGGCAGGGGGCCCATATGGCTACACCTTC.

The V gene is TRBV7-2, the J gene TRBJ2-3; tentatively, D is TRBD2 (6 bases). Trimming removed 1 base from V and 3 bases from J, with 8 bases in between. CDR3 size: 14 residues. The germline V gene encodes CDR1 SGHTA and CDR2 FQGNSA. This chain's CDR3 is CASSLDRGTDTQYF. The CDR3 DNA is TGTGCCAGCAGCTTAGATCGGGGGACAGATACGCAGTATTTT.

V gene TRBV27 combines with J gene TRBJ1-3, with 8 bases lining up with TRBD1. V shed 2 bases and J 0 bases; nucleotides not matched to a gene: 6. The CDR3 contains 17 residues. In germline, CDR1 is MNHEY, CDR2 SMNVEV (reference sequence). The CDR3 region is CASSLVPGGFSGNTIYF. The DNA for the CDR3 is TGTGCCAGCAGTTTAGTGCCAGGGGGCTTCTCTGGAAACACCATATATTTT.

This chain uses TRBV6-6 with TRBJ2-3, with no clear D. The V end was cut by 8 bases, the J end by 2 bases, with 14 bases between. Germline V lookup: CDR1 MNHNY, CDR2 SVGAGI (reference sequence). The length of the CDR3 is 14 residues. The CDR3 nucleotides are TGTGCCAGCCTTGGGATTAGGTTCACAGATACGCAGTATTTT. This sequence encodes CASLGIRFTDTQYF.

The chain is built from TRBV18 and TRBJ1-1; D ambiguous. The CDR3 covers 12 residues. Germline CDR1 KGHSH, CDR2 LQKENI. Trimming left V 6 bases short and J 2 bases short, with 7 bases between. The CDR3 DNA reads TGTGCCAGCTCCGGGGTAAACACTGAAGCTTTCTTT. Translating it yields CASSGVNTEAFF.

The chain employs TRBV19 and TRBJ1-5; the match to TRBD1 covers 11 bases. Germline-derived CDR1 and CDR2 are LNHDA and SQIVND (reference sequence). There are 18 residues in the CDR3. Unmatched junction bases numbered 11, after V lost 5 bases and J lost 2 bases. The CDR3 is CASSFPGQGESRNQPQHF. Here the CDR3 DNA reads TGTGCCAGTAGTTTTCCGGGACAGGGGGAATCGCGCAATCAGCCCCAGCATTTT.

J is TRBJ2-2 and V is TRBV6-5, with unresolved D. The CDR3 is made up of 12 amino acids. CDR1 is MNHEY, CDR2 SVGAGI, per germline. The V gene lost 7 bases and the J gene lost 6 bases, with 9 bases spanning the gap. CDR3 DNA: TGTGCCAGCATTGACCAGTCCGGGGAGCTGTTTTTT. Encoded protein: CASIDQSGELFF.

The V call is TRBV7-2, the J call TRBJ1-1, with unresolved D. V was clipped by 1 base and J by 5 bases, with 14 bases between them. The CDR3 contains 15 residues. Germline assignment: CDR1 SGHTA and CDR2 FQGNSA. CDR3 region: CASSLEGTVGTEAFF. The CDR3 coding sequence is TGTGCCAGCAGCTTAGAGGGTACGGTGGGAACTGAAGCTTTCTTT.

The chain combines TRBV29-1 with TRBJ1-2; TRBD1 agrees at 7 bases. J lost 1 base, V lost 4 bases, and 6 bases had no gene match. Germline assignment: CDR1 SQVTM and CDR2 ANQGSEA. The length of the CDR3 is 14 residues. CDR3 DNA: TGCAGCGTTGTCTCGGGACAGTTTAACTATGGCTACACCTTC. Amino acids: CSVVSGQFNYGYTF. Together with reference TRBV29-1 and TRBJ1-2, the CDR3 gives the full variable domain: SAVISQKPSRDICQRGTSLTIQCQVDSQVTMMFWYRQQPGQSLTLIATANQGSEATYESGFVIDKFPISRPNLTFSTLTVSNMSPEDSSIYLCSVVSGQFNYGYTFGSGTRLTVV.

The rearrangement uses TRBV2 and TRBJ2-1, with D hard to call. CDR3 length equals 13 residues. Germline loops: CDR1 SNHLY, CDR2 FYNNEI. V shed 0 bases and J shed 10 bases, with 10 bases lying between them. CDR3 amino acids: CASSEAPHSEQFF. The CDR3 nucleotides are TGTGCCAGCAGTGAAGCCCCCCACTCAGAGCAGTTCTTC.

This sequence joins TRBV18 and TRBJ1-5; D may be TRBD1 (5 bases). Per the germline V gene, CDR1 is KGHSH and CDR2 is LQKENI. The CDR3 sequence is 14 residues long. The ends were cut back, 3 bases at V and 1 base at J, with 7 bases in the middle. This CDR3 is CASSPAGSNQPQHF. The CDR3 DNA is TGTGCCAGCTCACCGGCAGGGAGCAATCAGCCCCAGCATTTT.

The J gene is TRBJ2-1, the V gene TRBV14, with TRBD2 as a possible D gene (6 bases). The CDR3 totals 16 residues. Trimming took 3 bases from V and 4 from J, leaving 16 bases between them. Germline values: CDR1 SGHDN, CDR2 FVKESK. This CDR3 reads CASSHLPGTVYNEQFF. The CDR3 nucleotides are TGTGCCAGCAGCCATCTACCGGGGACTGTGTACAATGAGCAGTTCTTC.

J is TRBJ1-4 and V is TRBV4-1; D uncertain. CDR1 and CDR2 (germline): MGHRA, YSYEKL. Trimming shortened V by 5 bases and J by 4 bases, and 8 bases separated the two germline ends. CDR3 length: 13 residues. For the CDR3, the DNA is TGCGCCAGCAGCGGGGAGGGTAATGAAAAACTGTTTTTT. Its translation is CASSGEGNEKLFF.

This clone was seen once. The chain is built from TRBV4-3 and TRBJ1-5, with 9 bases fitting TRBD1. The V segment lost 0 bases and the J segment 7 bases; nucleotides outside the gene matches: 4. The length of the CDR3 is 15 residues. Germline V gives CDR1 LGHNA, CDR2 YSLEER. The CDR3 is CASSQDLTGGQPQHF. As DNA, the CDR3 is TGCGCCAGCAGCCAAGATCTCACAGGGGGCCAGCCCCAGCATTTT.

This clone appeared a single time. The chain has TRBV7-9 and TRBJ2-7; D gene uncertain. CDR1 and CDR2 from the germline V gene are SEHNR and FQNEAQ (reference sequence). The germline V and J ends were trimmed by 5 bases and 1 base, with 12 bases remaining between them. This CDR3 is 14 amino acids long. CDR3 nucleotides: TGTGCCAGCAGCACGCCTCGGAGTTCCTACGAGCAGTACTTC. Translated: CASSTPRSSYEQYF.

The chain employs TRBV7-9 and TRBJ1-1; D perhaps matches TRBD1 (5 bases). V shed 10 bases and J shed 0 bases, with 12 bases lying between them. Germline CDR1 SEHNR, CDR2 FQNEAQ (reference sequence). The CDR3 contains 13 residues. The CDR3 DNA sequence: TGTGCCAACCGGGACGGCCTGAACACTGAAGCTTTCTTT. It translates to CANRDGLNTEAFF.

The genes are TRBV5-4 and TRBJ2-5; D may be TRBD2 (5 bases). CDR1 and CDR2 (germline): SGHNT, YYREEE (reference sequence). There are 15 residues in the CDR3. V lost 2 bases, J lost 3 bases, and 14 bases lay in between. In DNA, the CDR3 is TGTGCCAGCAGCTTAAAGGGAGAGGGAAAAGAGACCCAGTACTTC. Its translation is CASSLKGEGKETQYF.

This clone turned up a few times. This rearrangement joins TRBV6-6 to TRBJ1-5, with D tentatively TRBD1 (5 bases). The V gene lost 6 bases and the J gene lost 6 bases, with 12 bases spanning the gap. The germline V gene has CDR1 MNHNY and CDR2 SVGAGI (reference sequence). The CDR3 extends over 13 amino acids. The CDR3 loop is CASRGGGVQPQHF. CDR3 nucleotides: TGTGCCAGCAGGGGAGGAGGGGTTCAGCCCCAGCATTTT.

This chain links TRBV6-1 with TRBJ2-3; the match to TRBD2 covers 13 bases. Germline V gene lookup returns CDR1 MNHNS and CDR2 SASEGT. The CDR3 is made up of 15 amino acids. Unmatched junction bases numbered 7, after V lost 5 bases and J lost 8 bases. The CDR3 region is CASSKLAGGMSTQYF. CDR3 nucleotides: TGTGCCAGCAGTAAACTAGCGGGGGGGATGTCTACGCAGTATTTT.

This sequence joins TRBV21-1 and TRBJ2-5; TRBD2 reflects the table's D call only, with no check against the DNA. TRBV21-1 is a pseudogene. This CDR3 contains 13 residues. CDR3 in amino acids: CASSKGLRRTQYF. CDR3 DNA sequence: TGTGCCAGCAGCAAAGGCCTGAGGAGAACCCAGTACTTC.

CDR3: CASSSVLDFTYEQYF. In nucleotides, the CDR3 is TGTGCCAGCAGCTCAGTCCTGGACTTCACCTACGAGCAGTACTTC. This chain links TRBV11-2 with TRBJ2-7; TRBD2 is a possible D gene (5 bases). The CDR3 runs 15 residues. The germline V and J ends were trimmed by 4 bases and 2 bases, with 15 bases remaining between them. Germline assignment: CDR1 SGHAT and CDR2 FQNNGV.

The CDR3 nucleotides read TGCGCCAGCAGCCGAGGACTAGCGGGTTCCTACAATGAGCAGTTCTTC. It yields the protein CASSRGLAGSYNEQFF. The chain carries TRBV4-1 and TRBJ2-1; TRBD2 agrees at 11 bases. The CDR3 contains 16 residues. Per germline, CDR1 MGHRA and CDR2 YSYEKL. The ends lost 4 bases at V and 1 base at J; junction bases unmatched: 3.

The J gene is TRBJ2-7, the V gene TRBV19; 8 bases match TRBD1. Trimming cost V 11 bases and J 5 bases; bases outside gene matches: 32. Germline V lookup: CDR1 LNHDA, CDR2 SQIVND (reference sequence). The CDR3 runs 20 residues. CDR3 sequence reads: CARQQTRDGTGPHAGNEQYF. CDR3 coding DNA: TGTGCCCGACAACAAACTCGAGACGGGACAGGTCCCCACGCGGGAAACGAGCAGTACTTC. Complete variable domain (other parts from reference TRBV19 and TRBJ2-7): DGGITQSPKYLFRKEGQNVTLSCEQNLNHDAMYWYRQDPGQGLRLIYYSQIVNDFQKGDIAEGYSVSREKKESFPLTVTSAQKNPTAFYLCARQQTRDGTGPHAGNEQYFGPGTRLTVT.